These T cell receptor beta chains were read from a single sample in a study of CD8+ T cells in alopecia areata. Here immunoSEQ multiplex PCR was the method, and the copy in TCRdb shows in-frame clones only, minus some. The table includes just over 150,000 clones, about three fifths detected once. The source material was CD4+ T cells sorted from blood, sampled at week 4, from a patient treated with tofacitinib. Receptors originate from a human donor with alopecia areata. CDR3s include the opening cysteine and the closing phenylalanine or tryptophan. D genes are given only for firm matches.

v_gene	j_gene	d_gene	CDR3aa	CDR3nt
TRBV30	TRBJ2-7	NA	CAWNRDASSYEQYF	TGTGCCTGGAACCGGGACGCGAGCTCCTACGAGCAGTACTTC
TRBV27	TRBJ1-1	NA	CASSLWHYTEAFF	TGTGCCAGCAGCCTCTGGCACTACACTGAAGCTTTCTTT
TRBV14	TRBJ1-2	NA	CASSQIRDDYGYTF	TGTGCCAGCAGCCAGATCCGGGACGACTATGGCTACACCTTC
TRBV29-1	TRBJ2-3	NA	CSVEEFPDTQYF	TGCAGCGTGGAGGAGTTCCCAGATACGCAGTATTTT
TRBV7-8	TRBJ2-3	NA	CASSLRGSTDTQYF	TGTGCCAGCAGCTTAAGAGGGAGCACAGATACGCAGTATTTT
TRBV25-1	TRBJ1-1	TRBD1	CASSYRGGMNTEAFF	TGTGCCAGCAGTTACAGGGGCGGGATGAACACTGAAGCTTTCTTT
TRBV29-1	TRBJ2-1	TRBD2	CSVASGAASYNEQFF	TGCAGCGTTGCTAGCGGGGCCGCCTCCTACAATGAGCAGTTCTTC
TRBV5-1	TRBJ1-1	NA	CASSLQGGEAFF	TGCGCCAGCAGCTTGCAGGGAGGTGAAGCTTTCTTT
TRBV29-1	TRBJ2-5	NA	CSVGGKEETQYF	TGCAGCGTTGGGGGTAAAGAAGAGACCCAGTACTTC
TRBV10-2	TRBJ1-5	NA	CASSYDRENQPQHF	TGCGCCAGCAGTTACGACAGAGAGAATCAGCCCCAGCATTTT
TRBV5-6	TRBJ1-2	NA	CASSTTTGIYGYTF	TGTGCCAGCAGCACAACGACCGGAATCTATGGCTACACCTTC
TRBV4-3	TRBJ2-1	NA	CASSQGLVSYNEQFF	TGCGCCAGCAGCCAAGGACTAGTGTCCTACAATGAGCAGTTCTTC
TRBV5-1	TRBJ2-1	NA	CASSLDGGSYNEQFF	TGCGCCAGCAGCTTGGACGGGGGCTCGTACAATGAGCAGTTCTTC
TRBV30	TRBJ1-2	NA	CAWSVVHGYTF	TGTGCCTGGAGTGTGGTACATGGCTACACCTTC
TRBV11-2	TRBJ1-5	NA	CASSPEGVGDQPQHF	TGTGCCAGCAGCCCAGAGGGGGTAGGGGATCAGCCCCAGCATTTT